Listed below are T cell receptor beta chains from one sample, sequenced in a study of blood T cell repertoires in COVID-19. The table came from immunoSEQ multiplex PCR; TCRdb's copy has only in-frame clones and leaves some out. This table has about 74,000 clones, roughly 85% appearing once. Sequencing was done on a sample of peripheral blood. The receptors shown here come from a man aged 45-65 years with acute or convalescent COVID-19. CDR3s include the opening cysteine and the closing phenylalanine or tryptophan. D genes are given only for firm matches. Rows give clone size only sometimes, using once, few, many, or a class for an expanded clone.

>TRBJ1-4|TRBV7-2|-|-|13
CASSLIAGEKLFF
TGTGCCAGCAGCTTAATTGCGGGAGAAAAACTGTTTTTT
>TRBJ1-2|TRBV6-1|-|-|13
CASSETAGYGYTF
TGTGCCAGCAGTGAAACGGCGGGTTATGGCTACACCTTC
>TRBJ2-3|TRBV7-2|-|-|16
CASSAGPGRDTDTQYF
TGTGCCAGCAGCGCAGGCCCAGGGCGGGACACAGATACGCAGTATTTT
>TRBJ2-1|TRBV5-8|TRBD1|-|15
CASSWGTGEPNEQFF
TGTGCCAGCAGCTGGGGGACAGGGGAGCCAAATGAGCAGTTCTTC
>TRBJ2-5|TRBV9|TRBD2|-|18
CASSVEGTSGGLRETQYF
TGTGCCAGCAGCGTAGAGGGGACTAGCGGGGGGCTGAGGGAGACCCAGTACTTC
>TRBJ2-1|TRBV24-1|-|-|12
CATSDFFHEQFF
TGTGCCACCAGTGATTTCTTCCATGAGCAGTTCTTC
>TRBJ1-5|TRBV13|-|-|16
CASSRGRNLPGQPQHF
TGTGCCAGCAGCCGTGGCCGGAACCTGCCGGGTCAGCCCCAGCATTTT
>TRBJ2-2|TRBV7-6|TRBD2|-|16
CASSLRTSGGTGELFF
TGTGCCAGCAGCTTAAGGACTAGCGGGGGAACCGGGGAGCTGTTTTTT
>TRBJ1-2|TRBV7-8|TRBD1|-|16
CASSLVYPDRLYGYTF
TGTGCCAGCAGCTTAGTTTATCCGGACAGGCTATATGGCTACACCTTC
>TRBJ1-5|TRBV5-1|-|-|14
CASSLEGVGQPQHF
TGCGCCAGCAGCTTGGAAGGGGTAGGACAGCCCCAGCATTTT
>TRBJ1-3|TRBV15|-|-|16
CATSSTGLETGNTIYF
TGTGCCACCAGCAGCACGGGTCTCGAGACTGGAAACACCATATATTTT
>TRBJ2-1|TRBV27|TRBD1|-|14
CASSLRQGGNEQFF
TGTGCCAGCAGTCTAAGACAGGGGGGGAATGAGCAGTTCTTC
>TRBJ1-2|TRBV6-5|-|-|15
CASSYSGQGSYGYTF
TGTGCCAGCAGTTACTCCGGTCAGGGGTCCTATGGCTACACCTTC
>TRBJ2-3|TRBV10-2|TRBD2|few|15
CASSDHGGAQDTQYF
TGCGCCAGCAGTGACCACGGGGGGGCCCAAGATACGCAGTATTTT
>TRBJ2-1|TRBV2|TRBD2|-|15
CASSEMPSGGDEQFF
TGTGCCAGCAGTGAAATGCCTAGCGGGGGTGATGAGCAGTTCTTC
>TRBJ2-7|TRBV5-1|TRBD1|-|16
CASSSGDQGAFYEQYF
TGCGCCAGCAGCTCCGGTGACCAGGGGGCCTTCTACGAGCAGTACTTC
>TRBJ2-7|TRBV3-1/TRBV3-2|-|-|14
CASSSNGRRDEQYF
TGTGCCAGCAGCTCGAACGGCCGCAGGGACGAGCAGTACTTC
>TRBJ1-4|TRBV2|-|-|15
CAGRAGRATNEKLFF
TGTGCCGGGAGGGCAGGGCGAGCAACTAATGAAAAACTGTTTTTT
>TRBJ2-3|TRBV4-2|TRBD2|-|17
CASSQGIRGGRADTQYF
TGTGCCAGCAGCCAAGGCATACGGGGGGGTCGTGCAGATACGCAGTATTTT
>TRBJ2-7|TRBV28|TRBD1|-|14
CASSPPDRVYEQYF
TGTGCCAGCAGTCCCCCGGACAGGGTCTACGAGCAGTACTTC
>TRBJ1-4|TRBV4-2|-|-|16
CASSQGLQGTNEKLFF
TGTGCCAGCAGCCAGGGGTTACAGGGAACTAATGAAAAACTGTTTTTT
>TRBJ2-2|TRBV10-3|TRBD2|-|18
CAISPTSGGAMDTGELFF
TGTGCCATCAGTCCGACTAGCGGGGGGGCCATGGACACCGGGGAGCTGTTTTTT
>TRBJ2-3|TRBV7-9|-|-|17
CASSLGAWPPSTDTQYF
TGTGCCAGCAGCTTAGGGGCGTGGCCCCCTAGCACAGATACGCAGTATTTT